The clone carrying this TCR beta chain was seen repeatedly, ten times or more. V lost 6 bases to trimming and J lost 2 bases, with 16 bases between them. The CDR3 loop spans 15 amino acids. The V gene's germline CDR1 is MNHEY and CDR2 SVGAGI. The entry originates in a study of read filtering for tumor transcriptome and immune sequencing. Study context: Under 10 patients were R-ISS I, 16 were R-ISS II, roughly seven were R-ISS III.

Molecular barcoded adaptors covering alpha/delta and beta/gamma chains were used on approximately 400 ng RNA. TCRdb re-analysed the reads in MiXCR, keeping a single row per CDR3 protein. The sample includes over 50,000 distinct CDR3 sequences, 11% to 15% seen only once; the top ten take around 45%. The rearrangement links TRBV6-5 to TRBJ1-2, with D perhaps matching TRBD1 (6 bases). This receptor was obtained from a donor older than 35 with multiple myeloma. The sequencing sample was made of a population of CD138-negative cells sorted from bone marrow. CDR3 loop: CASRQTGGLNYGYTF. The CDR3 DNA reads TGTGCCAGCAGACAGACAGGAGGTTTGAACTATGGCTACACCTTC.